One and the same sample provided the 29 T cell receptor beta chains below, sequenced in a study of vaccination and CD4 T cells after COVID-19. These TCRs' antigens remain unknown. With the Oncomine TCR Beta short-read assay, DNA from cultured CD4+ T cells was sequenced. From the PCR reads, TCRdb called clonotypes with MiXCR, one entry per CDR3 protein. Among 4,500 to 6,000 distinct CDR3 sequences listed, 71% were seen once. Treatment defined: approximately 9-day PBMC culture with coronavirus spike peptide pools or control peptides (ViraFEST assay). Sequencing used CD4+ T cells from blood, cultured in vitro. These receptors were taken from a human donor who had recovered from COVID-19.

The chain couples TRBV12-1 to TRBJ2-3; the D call in the table, TRBD2, was not verified against the DNA. TRBV12-1 is flagged as a pseudogene. The CDR3 has 21 amino acids. The CDR3 region has the DNA TGTGCCAGCAGCCACCAGGTTAGAGCTAGCGGGAGAAACAGTAGCACAGATACGCAGTATTTT. This sequence encodes CASSHQVRASGRNSSTDTQYF.

In its sample, this clonotype was seen a few times. V and J are TRBV6-5 and TRBJ1-1, with a tentative D call TRBD1 (6 bases). The CDR3 has 17 residues. The V gene lost 0 bases and the J gene lost 6 bases, with 20 bases spanning the gap. Germline V gene data show CDR1 as MNHEY and CDR2 as SVGAGI. For the CDR3, the DNA is TGTGCCAGCAGTTACTCCGGGACACGGGGAGGGCCTCCTGAAGCTTTCTTT. It codes for CASSYSGTRGGPPEAFF.

This clonotype has more than one count but fewer than ten. This rearrangement joins TRBV15 to TRBJ2-5, with 9 bases aligning to TRBD1. There are 16 residues in the CDR3. The germline V gene encodes CDR1 LNHNV and CDR2 YYDKDF (reference sequence). Unmatched junction bases numbered 7, after V lost 0 bases and J lost 5 bases. For the CDR3, the DNA is TGTGCCACCAGCAGAGATTACAGTGACAGGGGGGAGACCCAGTACTTC. Protein product: CATSRDYSDRGETQYF.

The J gene is TRBJ2-7, the V gene TRBV7-2; no reliable D call. Looked up from germline, CDR1 is SGHTA and CDR2 is FQGNSA. The CDR3 is 13 amino acids. Trimming left V 5 bases short and J 2 bases short, with 10 bases between. The CDR3 region is CASSPRHAYEQYF. CDR3 nucleotide sequence: TGTGCCAGCAGCCCTAGACACGCCTACGAGCAGTACTTC.

CDR3 bases: TGTGCCAGTAGTATTAGCAGGGGGCGATACAACTATGGCTACACCTTC. It specifies CASSISRGRYNYGYTF. The J gene is TRBJ1-2, the V gene TRBV19; 8 nucleotides align to TRBD1. The ends lost 3 bases at V and 2 bases at J; junction bases unmatched: 8. Per the germline V gene, CDR1 is LNHDA and CDR2 is SQIVND (reference sequence). CDR3 size: 16 residues.

The chain carries TRBV24-1 and TRBJ2-1; tentative D call: TRBD2 (6 bases). This CDR3 has 17 amino acids. The V and J ends lost 4 bases and 7 bases respectively, with 22 bases between them. Germline CDR1 reads KGHDR; CDR2 reads SFDVKD. CDR3: CATSEYRDSRSTNEQFF. DNA of the CDR3: TGTGCCACCAGTGAATACCGGGACTCCCGAAGCACGAATGAGCAGTTCTTC.

This clonotype was observed a few times. This chain joins TRBV6-1 and TRBJ1-6; no reliable D call. Germline values: CDR1 MNHNS, CDR2 SASEGT. The CDR3 consists of 14 residues. Trimming removed 4 bases from V and 6 bases from J, with 10 bases in between. This CDR3 reads CASSGRSFNSPLHF. The CDR3 coding sequence is TGTGCCAGCAGTGGACGGAGCTTTAATTCACCCCTCCACTTT.

This clonotype turned up a few times. The genes are TRBV19 and TRBJ2-6, with D perhaps matching TRBD2 (6 bases). The CDR3 is 19 amino acids. V was cut by 5 bases and J by 0 bases, with 20 bases left in between. Germline assignment: CDR1 LNHDA and CDR2 SQIVND (reference sequence). DNA of the CDR3: TGTGCCAGTAGTTCTGGAATCTTGCGGGGCAACTCTGGGGCCAACGTCCTGACTTTC. This encodes CASSSGILRGNSGANVLTF.

The chain has TRBV7-2 and TRBJ1-2, with TRBD1 matching over 7 bases. After removal of 5 bases from V and 4 bases from J, the junction contained 10 bases not matched to a gene. The germline V gene has CDR1 SGHTA and CDR2 FQGNSA. The CDR3 covers 15 residues. The CDR3: CASSTYQGEFYGYTF. The CDR3 DNA reads TGTGCCAGCAGCACATATCAGGGGGAGTTCTATGGCTACACCTTC.

Only one count was recorded for this clonotype. The V gene is TRBV9, the J gene TRBJ1-6; the D is unclear. The germline V and J ends were trimmed by 0 bases and 0 bases, with 7 bases remaining between them. The CDR3 spans 16 residues. Germline V gene lookup returns CDR1 SGDLS and CDR2 YYNGEE. The CDR3 region is CASSVGGSSYNSPLHF. The CDR3 nucleotides read TGTGCCAGCAGCGTAGGAGGGAGCTCCTATAATTCACCCCTCCACTTT.

This chain joins TRBV7-9 and TRBJ2-3, with TRBD2 matching over 9 bases. Germline assignment: CDR1 SEHNR and CDR2 FQNEAQ (reference sequence). The V gene end was trimmed by 5 bases and the J gene end by 5 bases; junction bases not matched to a gene: 8. This CDR3 is built from 15 residues. The CDR3: CASSLRGGAGDTQYF. CDR3 nucleotides: TGTGCCAGCAGCCTCCGCGGGGGGGCGGGAGATACGCAGTATTTT.

This rearrangement joins TRBV2 to TRBJ1-1; no clear D gene. Germline V gives CDR1 SNHLY, CDR2 FYNNEI. The CDR3 extends over 13 amino acids. Trimming shortened V by 6 bases and J by 1 base, and 9 bases separated the two germline ends. CDR3 region: CASRSQGNTEAFF. The CDR3 nucleotides are TGTGCCAGCAGATCGCAAGGGAACACTGAAGCTTTCTTT.

The V call is TRBV11-2, the J call TRBJ1-6; D is undetermined. The CDR3 loop spans 13 amino acids. The germline V gene has CDR1 SGHAT and CDR2 FQNNGV. V lost 3 bases and J lost 5, with 5 bases in between. CDR3 protein: CASSFNNNSPLHF. CDR3 sequence (DNA): TGTGCCAGCAGCTTCAACAATAATTCACCCCTCCACTTT.

The chain uses TRBV7-2 and TRBJ2-2; TRBD2 matches 7 bases. This CDR3 has 15 amino acids. With 0 bases clipped from V and 6 bases from J, the junction kept 4 bases outside the gene matches. Germline assignment: CDR1 SGHTA and CDR2 FQGNSA. The CDR3 nucleotides are TGTGCCAGCAGCTTAGCTACGGGGGGACCCGGGGAGCTGTTTTTT. Protein: CASSLATGGPGELFF. The entire variable domain, with the rest obtained from reference TRBV7-2 and TRBJ2-2, is as follows: GAGVSQSPSNKVTEKGKDVELRCDPISGHTALYWYRQSLGQGLEFLIYFQGNSAPDKSGLPSDRFSAERTGGSVSTLTIQRTQQEDSAVYLCASSLATGGPGELFFGEGSRLTVL.

The chain combines TRBV14 with TRBJ2-7; D is tentatively TRBD1 or TRBD2 (6 bases each). Looked up from germline, CDR1 is SGHDN and CDR2 is FVKESK. Trimming removed 8 bases at V and 2 bases at J, with 19 bases between. The CDR3 loop spans 15 amino acids. The CDR3 sequence is CASWTASRGAYEQYF. The CDR3 nucleotides are TGTGCCAGCTGGACTGCATCGAGGGGGGCCTACGAGCAGTACTTC.

This chain links TRBV28 with TRBJ2-3, with TRBD2 identical over 7 bases. The V gene end was trimmed by 8 bases and the J gene end by 2 bases; junction bases not matched to a gene: 10. The CDR3 length is 15 residues. Germline V gene lookup returns CDR1 MDHEN and CDR2 SYDVKM. CDR3 nucleotides: TGTGCCAGCGCTTATGGGGACTATACCACAGATACGCAGTATTTT. Its translation is CASAYGDYTTDTQYF.

The chain uses TRBV24-1 and TRBJ2-7, with 7 positions matching TRBD1. J was trimmed by 4 bases and V by 9 bases; bases with no gene match: 11. This CDR3 contains 14 residues. Looked up from germline, CDR1 is KGHDR and CDR2 is SFDVKD. The CDR3 spells CATEGQRINYEQYF. The CDR3, as DNA: TGTGCCACCGAGGGACAGCGGATTAATTACGAGCAGTACTTC.

The rearrangement uses TRBV20-1 and TRBJ2-2; 8 bases fit TRBD1. This CDR3 is built from 14 residues. Germline-derived CDR1 and CDR2 are DFQATT and SNEGSKA (reference sequence). Trimming removed 0 bases from V and 4 bases from J; junction bases left unmatched: 1. CDR3 amino acids: CSARDTGGTGELFF. CDR3 nucleotide sequence: TGCAGTGCTAGAGACACAGGGGGCACCGGGGAGCTGTTTTTT.

The chain has TRBV20-1 and TRBJ1-4; D is possibly TRBD1 (5 bases). Germline-derived CDR1 and CDR2 are DFQATT and SNEGSKA (reference sequence). The CDR3 runs to 16 residues. The V end was cut by 2 bases, the J end by 8 bases, with 21 bases between. The CDR3 DNA reads as TGCAGTGCTAGATTAAGGGACGCAGGGCAGGGAGAAAAACTGTTTTTT. Translation: CSARLRDAGQGEKLFF.

This chain's CDR3 is CASRFDRRSNQPQHF. DNA of the CDR3: TGTGCCAGCAGGTTTGACAGGAGAAGCAATCAGCCCCAGCATTTT. The chain recombines TRBV28 with TRBJ1-5, with a tentative D call TRBD1 (6 bases). Germline V gives CDR1 MDHEN, CDR2 SYDVKM. V lost 6 bases, J lost 1 base, and 13 bases lay in between. The CDR3 has 15 amino acids.

The chain links TRBV28 to TRBJ2-3; 11 nucleotides match TRBD2. This CDR3 region has 16 residues. With 6 bases clipped from V and 6 bases from J, the junction kept 11 bases outside the gene matches. The germline V gene encodes CDR1 MDHEN and CDR2 SYDVKM. The CDR3 is CASSTSGRPLRDTQYF. The CDR3 DNA reads as TGTGCCAGCAGCACTAGCGGGAGACCTCTCCGGGATACGCAGTATTTT.

The chain has TRBV28 and TRBJ2-5, with a weak D call TRBD1 (5 bases). The CDR3 length is 15 residues. The germline V gene has CDR1 MDHEN and CDR2 SYDVKM. The V end lost 5 bases, the J end lost 4 bases, and 17 bases lay between the germline ends. DNA for the CDR3: TGTGCCAGCAGTAGACCCCCTGGGCAGGGAGAGACCCAGTACTTC. Its protein is CASSRPPGQGETQYF.

In this sample, this clonotype turned up a few times. The chain recombines TRBV2 with TRBJ1-1, with TRBD1 matching over 8 bases. V was clipped by 6 bases and J by 7 bases; unmatched bases: 7. CDR1 and CDR2 from the germline V gene are SNHLY and FYNNEI. The CDR3 covers 13 residues. The CDR3 nucleotides read TGTGCCAGCAGCGCCACAGGGGGAAGTGAAGCTTTCTTT. Translating it yields CASSATGGSEAFF.

This chain uses TRBV6-1 with TRBJ1-2; 7 bases align to TRBD1. Germline CDR1 is MNHNS and CDR2 is SASEGT. V was pared by 5 bases and J by 7 bases, with 10 bases of the junction left unmatched. This CDR3 region has 14 residues. CDR3 sequence reads: CASSIDRQGSGYTF. The CDR3 DNA reads TGTGCCAGCAGTATCGATCGACAGGGCTCTGGCTACACCTTC.

The rearrangement uses TRBV20-1 and TRBJ1-2; tentatively, D is TRBD1 (6 bases). Germline V gene lookup returns CDR1 DFQATT and CDR2 SNEGSKA (reference sequence). Trimming pared 5 bases from V and 3 bases from J, leaving 13 bases between. This CDR3 comprises 13 residues. The CDR3 sequence is CSADRQDHYGYTF. The CDR3, as DNA: TGCAGTGCTGATCGACAGGACCACTATGGCTACACCTTC.

This chain connects TRBV7-3 to TRBJ1-1, with 10 positions matching TRBD1. Germline V gene lookup returns CDR1 SGHTA and CDR2 FQGTGA. Trimming removed 5 bases from V and 6 bases from J; junction bases left unmatched: 3. This CDR3 has 13 residues. CDR3 sequence reads: CASSPGQGAEAFF. The CDR3 bases are TGTGCCAGCAGCCCTGGACAGGGGGCTGAAGCTTTCTTT.

The rearrangement links TRBV5-1 to TRBJ2-4; unclear D gene. Deletions cut 2 bases from V and 7 bases from J, with 19 bases between. Germline CDR1 SGHRS, CDR2 YFSETQ. The CDR3 consists of 16 residues. CDR3 coding DNA: TGCGCCAGCAGCTTATCGCCCGCCGACTTAGGCAACATTCAGTACTTC. The encoded protein is CASSLSPADLGNIQYF.

This chain connects TRBV2 to TRBJ2-3; 8 bases match TRBD2. The CDR3 runs to 17 residues. Per the germline V gene, CDR1 is SNHLY and CDR2 is FYNNEI. Losses at the gene ends were 8 bases for V and 2 bases for J; bases not matched to a gene: 15. The CDR3 is CASETQRLARSTDTQYF. CDR3 nucleotide sequence: TGTGCCAGCGAAACTCAAAGACTAGCGAGATCCACAGATACGCAGTATTTT.

This clonotype was counted a few times. The V call is TRBV10-2, the J call TRBJ1-2; D is uncertain. Trimming left V 9 bases short and J 3 bases short, with 11 bases between. The CDR3 is made up of 12 amino acids. Germline-derived CDR1 and CDR2 are WSHSY and SAAADI. CDR3 sequence reads: CASKAGDYGYTF. CDR3 sequence (DNA): TGCGCCAGTAAAGCGGGCGACTATGGCTACACCTTC.